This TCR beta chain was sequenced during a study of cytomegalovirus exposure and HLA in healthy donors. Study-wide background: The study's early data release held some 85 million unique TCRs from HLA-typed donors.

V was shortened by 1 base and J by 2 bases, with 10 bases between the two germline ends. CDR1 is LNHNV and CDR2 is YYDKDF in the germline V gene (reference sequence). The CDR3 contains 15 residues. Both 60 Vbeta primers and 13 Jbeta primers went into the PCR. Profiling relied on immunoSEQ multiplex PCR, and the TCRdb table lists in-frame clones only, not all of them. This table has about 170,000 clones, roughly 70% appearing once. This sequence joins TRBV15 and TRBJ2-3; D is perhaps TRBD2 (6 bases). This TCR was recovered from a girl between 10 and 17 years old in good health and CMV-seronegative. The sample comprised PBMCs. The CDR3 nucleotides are TGTGCCACCAGCAGAGCGGGGGAGATCACAGATACGCAGTATTTT. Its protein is CATSRAGEITDTQYF. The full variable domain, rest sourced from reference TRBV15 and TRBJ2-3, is DAMVIQNPRYQVTQFGKPVTLSCSQTLNHNVMYWYQQKSSQAPKLLFHYYDKDFNNEADTPDNFQSRRPNTSFCFLDIRSPGLGDTAMYLCATSRAGEITDTQYFGPGTRLTVL.